The 17 T cell receptor beta chains below all came from one sample that was sequenced in a study of OX40 agonist ivuxolimab in advanced cancers. Clones were read by immunoSEQ multiplex PCR, and TCRdb kept only the in-frame ones, dropping some. This table has around 95,000 clones, approximately 91% appearing once. Sequencing was performed on CD4+ or CD8+ T cells sorted from blood, taken in a trial of the OX40 agonist ivuxolimab. The receptors here all came from an adult with an advanced solid tumor such as melanoma, head and neck, liver or kidney cancer.

This chain connects TRBV25-1 to TRBJ1-1, with 9 bases fitting TRBD1. Losses at the gene ends were 8 bases for V and 4 bases for J; bases not matched to a gene: 5. CDR1 is MGHDK, CDR2 SYGVNS, per germline. This CDR3 spans 13 amino acids. The CDR3 loop reads CASAGQGGTEAFF. The CDR3 DNA reads as TGTGCCAGCGCGGGACAGGGAGGCACTGAAGCTTTCTTT.

The V gene is TRBV6-5, the J gene TRBJ2-5; 9 bases are shared with TRBD1. The CDR3 consists of 15 residues. Germline loops: CDR1 MNHEY, CDR2 SVGAGI. After removal of 6 bases from V and 6 bases from J, the junction contained 11 bases not matched to a gene. CDR3 nucleotides: TGTGCCAGCAGAAGAAAACCGGGACAGGGCAAGACCCAGTACTTC. This translates into CASRRKPGQGKTQYF.

The chain employs TRBV11-2 and TRBJ2-2; D not certain. The CDR3 has 13 residues. The V end was cut by 4 bases, the J end by 1 base, with 4 bases between. CDR1 and CDR2 from the germline V gene are SGHAT and FQNNGV. Here the CDR3 reads CASSSLNTGELFF. CDR3 coding DNA: TGTGCCAGCAGCTCATTGAACACCGGGGAGCTGTTTTTT. The variable domain in full, with the rest retrieved from reference TRBV11-2 and TRBJ2-2, is EAGVAQSPRYKIIEKRQSVAFWCNPISGHATLYWYQQILGQGPKLLIQFQNNGVVDDSQLPKDRFSAERLKGVDSTLKIQPAKLEDSAVYLCASSSLNTGELFFGEGSRLTVL.

The chain links TRBV5-1 to TRBJ2-1; D not resolved. This CDR3 contains 15 residues. V was trimmed by 2 bases and J by 0 bases, leaving 9 bases between them. Per the germline V gene, CDR1 is SGHRS and CDR2 is YFSETQ. For the CDR3, the DNA is TGCGCCAGCAGCTTCACTACCAGCTCCTACAATGAGCAGTTCTTC. Translation: CASSFTTSSYNEQFF.

This clone was observed once. The rearrangement uses TRBV19 and TRBJ1-3; D gene unclear. This CDR3 has 12 amino acids. The germline gives CDR1 LNHDA, CDR2 SQIVND (reference sequence). Trimming left V 3 bases short and J 2 bases short, with 2 bases between. The CDR3 protein is CASSIAGNTIYF. Written as DNA, the CDR3 is TGTGCCAGTAGTATCGCTGGAAACACCATATATTTT.

The DNA of the CDR3 is TGCGCCAGCGCCTCCGACTCGAAGGCCCAGTACTTC. Protein sequence: CASASDSKAQYF. This sequence joins TRBV5-1 and TRBJ2-5; D is unclear. Germline lookup yields CDR1 SGHRS and CDR2 YFSETQ. Trimming took off 7 bases at V and 9 bases at J, with 16 bases between the two ends. The CDR3 totals 12 residues.

This sequence joins TRBV5-1 and TRBJ2-1; no clear D. Trimming left V 0 bases short and J 0 bases short, with 10 bases between. This CDR3 has 16 residues. Germline CDR1 SGHRS, CDR2 YFSETQ. CDR3 DNA: TGCGCCAGCAGCTTGGCTGACCTCAGCTCCTACAATGAGCAGTTCTTC. Its protein is CASSLADLSSYNEQFF.

V gene TRBV6-6 combines with J gene TRBJ1-2; 7 bases are shared with TRBD1. CDR1 and CDR2 (germline): MNHNY, SVGAGI (reference sequence). V lost 3 bases and J lost 9; bases outside the gene matches: 7. The CDR3 contains 13 residues. CDR3 sequence (DNA): TGTGCCAGCAGTTATCGACAGGGTGGGCGCTACACCTTC. This translates into CASSYRQGGRYTF.

The chain combines TRBV25-1 with TRBJ2-1; 9 nucleotides align to TRBD1. Germline trimming cut 4 bases from V and 5 bases from J; bases unmatched to any gene: 6. This CDR3 has 15 residues. Per the germline V gene, CDR1 is MGHDK and CDR2 is SYGVNS. CDR3 amino acids: CASSGWTGDNNEQFF. CDR3 DNA sequence: TGTGCCAGCAGTGGATGGACAGGGGATAACAATGAGCAGTTCTTC.

The V and J genes are TRBV11-2 and TRBJ1-1; D is perhaps TRBD1 (6 bases). Germline V lookup: CDR1 SGHAT, CDR2 FQNNGV. The germline V and J ends were trimmed by 5 bases and 2 bases, with 18 bases remaining between them. This CDR3 has 16 amino acids. The CDR3 DNA reads TGTGCCAGCAGCAAATCGATGGACAGCCATAACACTGAAGCTTTCTTT. This sequence encodes CASSKSMDSHNTEAFF. Full variable domain (remainder filled in from reference TRBV11-2 and TRBJ1-1): EAGVAQSPRYKIIEKRQSVAFWCNPISGHATLYWYQQILGQGPKLLIQFQNNGVVDDSQLPKDRFSAERLKGVDSTLKIQPAKLEDSAVYLCASSKSMDSHNTEAFFGQGTRLTVV.

The genes are TRBV9 and TRBJ2-3; no definite D call. This CDR3 has 12 residues. Trimming removed 3 bases at V and 6 bases at J, with 8 bases between. In germline, CDR1 is SGDLS, CDR2 YYNGEE. The CDR3 loop reads CASSASWDTQYF. The CDR3 DNA is TGTGCCAGCAGCGCCTCTTGGGATACGCAGTATTTT.

V is TRBV19 and J is TRBJ2-2; TRBD2 is a possible D gene (6 bases). The V gene's germline CDR1 is LNHDA and CDR2 SQIVND (reference sequence). V gave up 7 bases and J gave up 4 bases, with 16 bases separating them. The CDR3 loop spans 15 amino acids. Here the CDR3 DNA reads TGTGCCAGTACCTCCCTTGGGGGGAGCACCGGGGAGCTGTTTTTT. It translates to CASTSLGGSTGELFF. Full variable domain (remainder filled in from reference TRBV19 and TRBJ2-2): DGGITQSPKYLFRKEGQNVTLSCEQNLNHDAMYWYRQDPGQGLRLIYYSQIVNDFQKGDIAEGYSVSREKKESFPLTVTSAQKNPTAFYLCASTSLGGSTGELFFGEGSRLTVL.

This sequence joins TRBV11-2 and TRBJ2-7; 7 nucleotides agree with TRBD1. After removal of 0 bases from V and 2 bases from J, the junction contained 7 bases not matched to a gene. Germline V gene sequence: CDR1 SGHAT, CDR2 FQNNGV. CDR3 size: 16 residues. CDR3 DNA sequence: TGTGCCAGCAGCTTAGATCTCAACAGGGGCACCTACGAGCAGTACTTC. It codes for CASSLDLNRGTYEQYF.

The chain combines TRBV6-5 with TRBJ2-1; no clear D gene. Germline V gene sequence: CDR1 MNHEY, CDR2 SVGAGI. CDR3 size: 12 residues. CDR3 amino acids: CAAVTSYNEQFF. CDR3 in DNA: TGTGCGGCGGTTACCTCCTACAATGAGCAGTTCTTC.

The rearrangement joins TRBV28 to TRBJ2-6; D is unclear. The V gene's germline CDR1 is MDHEN and CDR2 SYDVKM. This CDR3 is 15 amino acids long. V lost 3 bases and J lost 0, with 6 bases in between. CDR3 in amino acids: CASSLYGSGANVLTF. The CDR3 nucleotides read TGTGCCAGCAGTTTGTACGGCTCTGGGGCCAACGTCCTGACTTTC.

The rearrangement uses TRBV18 and TRBJ2-7; 8 nucleotides align to TRBD1. The CDR3 sequence is 17 residues long. Germline CDR1 reads KGHSH; CDR2 reads LQKENI. Trimming took 1 base from V and 3 from J; bases not matched to a gene: 11. The CDR3 protein is CASSPRPPGTGNYEQYF. DNA of the CDR3: TGTGCCAGCTCACCACGCCCACCCGGGACAGGCAACTACGAGCAGTACTTC. Drawing the rest from reference TRBV18 and TRBJ2-7, the complete variable domain is NAGVMQNPRHLVRRRGQEARLRCSPMKGHSHVYWYRQLPEEGLKFMVYLQKENIIDESGMPKERFSAEFPKEGPSILRIQQVVRGDSAAYFCASSPRPPGTGNYEQYFGPGTRLTVT.

The V and J genes are TRBV5-6 and TRBJ2-7, with D uncertain. The V gene's germline CDR1 is SGHDT and CDR2 YYEEEE. The CDR3 is 11 amino acids. V lost 1 base, J lost 4 bases, and 3 bases lay in between. The CDR3 sequence is CASSLQYEQYF. The DNA for the CDR3 is TGTGCCAGCAGCTTGCAGTACGAGCAGTACTTC.